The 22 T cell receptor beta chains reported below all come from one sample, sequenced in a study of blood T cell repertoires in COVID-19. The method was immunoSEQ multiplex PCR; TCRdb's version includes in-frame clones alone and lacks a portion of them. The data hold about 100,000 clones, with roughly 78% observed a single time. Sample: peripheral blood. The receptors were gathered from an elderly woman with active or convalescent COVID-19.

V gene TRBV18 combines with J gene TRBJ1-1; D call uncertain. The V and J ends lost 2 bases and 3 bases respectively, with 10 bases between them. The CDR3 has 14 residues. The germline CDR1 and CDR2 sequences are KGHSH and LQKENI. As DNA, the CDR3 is TGTGCCAGCTCACCATCTCCGGGTTACACTGAAGCTTTCTTT. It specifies CASSPSPGYTEAFF.

The CDR3 reads CATRTANTEAFF. The CDR3 region has the DNA TGTGCCACCCGGACAGCGAACACTGAAGCTTTCTTT. The rearrangement uses TRBV19 and TRBJ1-1; perhaps TRBD1 as D (6 bases). CDR3 length: 12 amino acids. The germline V gene encodes CDR1 LNHDA and CDR2 SQIVND (reference sequence). The germline V and J ends were trimmed by 10 bases and 1 base, with 10 bases remaining between them.

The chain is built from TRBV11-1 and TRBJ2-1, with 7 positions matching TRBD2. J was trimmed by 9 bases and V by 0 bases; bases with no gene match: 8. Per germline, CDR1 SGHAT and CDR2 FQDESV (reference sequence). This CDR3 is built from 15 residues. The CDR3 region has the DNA TGTGCCAGCAGCTTAGCTCTGGGGGGGGAACCTGAGCAGTTCTTC. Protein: CASSLALGGEPEQFF.

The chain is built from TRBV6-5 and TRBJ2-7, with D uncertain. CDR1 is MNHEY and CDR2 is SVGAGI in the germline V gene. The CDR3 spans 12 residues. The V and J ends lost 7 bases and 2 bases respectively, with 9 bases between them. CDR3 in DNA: TGTGCCAGCAAAACTGACACCTACGAGCAGTACTTC. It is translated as CASKTDTYEQYF.

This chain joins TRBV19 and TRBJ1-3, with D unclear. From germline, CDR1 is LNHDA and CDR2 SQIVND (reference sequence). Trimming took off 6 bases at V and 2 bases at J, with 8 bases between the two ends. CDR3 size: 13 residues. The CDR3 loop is CASSTNTGNTIYF. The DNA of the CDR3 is TGTGCCAGTAGCACAAACACTGGAAACACCATATATTTT.

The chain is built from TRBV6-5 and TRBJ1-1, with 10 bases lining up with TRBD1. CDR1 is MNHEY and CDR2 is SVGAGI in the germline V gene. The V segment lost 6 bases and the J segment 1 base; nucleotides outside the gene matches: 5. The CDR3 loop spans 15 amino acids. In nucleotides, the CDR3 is TGTGCCAGCAGGGACAGGGGGGCGGCGAACACTGAAGCTTTCTTT. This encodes CASRDRGAANTEAFF.

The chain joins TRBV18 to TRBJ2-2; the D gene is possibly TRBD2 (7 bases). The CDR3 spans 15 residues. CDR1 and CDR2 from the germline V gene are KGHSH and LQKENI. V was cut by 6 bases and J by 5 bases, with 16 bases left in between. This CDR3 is CASSPGGARTGELFF. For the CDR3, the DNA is TGTGCCAGCTCCCCTGGGGGGGCAAGGACCGGGGAGCTGTTTTTT.

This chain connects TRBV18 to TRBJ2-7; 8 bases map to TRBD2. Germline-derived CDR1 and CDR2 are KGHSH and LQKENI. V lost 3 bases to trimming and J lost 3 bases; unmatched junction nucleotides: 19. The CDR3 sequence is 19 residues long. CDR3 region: CASSPLRMAGGTLHYEQYF. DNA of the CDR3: TGTGCCAGCTCACCTCTAAGGATGGCGGGAGGAACCTTACACTACGAGCAGTACTTC.

CDR3 sequence (DNA): TGTGCCAGCTCACCCCTACGACTAGCGGAGACCTACAATGAGCAGTTCTTC. It translates to CASSPLRLAETYNEQFF. This chain connects TRBV18 to TRBJ2-1; 9 positions agree with TRBD2. V shed 3 bases, J shed 2 bases, and the junction held 8 bases outside the gene matches. The CDR3 covers 17 residues. Germline CDR1 reads KGHSH; CDR2 reads LQKENI.

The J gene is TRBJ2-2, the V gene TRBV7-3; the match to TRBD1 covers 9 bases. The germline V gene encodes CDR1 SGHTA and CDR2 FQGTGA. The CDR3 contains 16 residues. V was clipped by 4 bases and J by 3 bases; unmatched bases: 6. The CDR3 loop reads CASSSGQGIDTGELFF. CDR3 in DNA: TGTGCCAGCAGCTCAGGACAGGGGATAGACACCGGGGAGCTGTTTTTT.

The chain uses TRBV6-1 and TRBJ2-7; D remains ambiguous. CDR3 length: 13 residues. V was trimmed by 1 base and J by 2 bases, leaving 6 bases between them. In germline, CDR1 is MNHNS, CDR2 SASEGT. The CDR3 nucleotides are TGTGCCAGCAGTGAAGGCGCAACCTACGAGCAGTACTTC. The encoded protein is CASSEGATYEQYF.

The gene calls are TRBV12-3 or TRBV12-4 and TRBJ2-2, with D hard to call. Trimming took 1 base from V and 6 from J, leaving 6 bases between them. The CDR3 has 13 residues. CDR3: CASSLGVPGELFF. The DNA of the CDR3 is TGTGCCAGCAGTTTAGGAGTTCCCGGGGAGCTGTTTTTT.

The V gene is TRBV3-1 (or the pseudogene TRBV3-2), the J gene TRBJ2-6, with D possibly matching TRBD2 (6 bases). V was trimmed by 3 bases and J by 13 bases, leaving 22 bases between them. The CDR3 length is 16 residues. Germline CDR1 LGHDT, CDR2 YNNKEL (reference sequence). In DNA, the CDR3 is TGTGCCAGCAGCCATGGCGCGGGACCCGTTTCCCAGGTCCTGACTTTC. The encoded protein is CASSHGAGPVSQVLTF.

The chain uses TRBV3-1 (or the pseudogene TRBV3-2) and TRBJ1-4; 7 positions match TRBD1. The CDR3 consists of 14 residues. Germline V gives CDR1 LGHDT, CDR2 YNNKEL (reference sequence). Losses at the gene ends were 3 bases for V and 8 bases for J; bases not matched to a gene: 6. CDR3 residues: CASSQGRGREKLFF. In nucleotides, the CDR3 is TGTGCCAGCAGCCAGGGAAGGGGGCGAGAAAAACTGTTTTTT.

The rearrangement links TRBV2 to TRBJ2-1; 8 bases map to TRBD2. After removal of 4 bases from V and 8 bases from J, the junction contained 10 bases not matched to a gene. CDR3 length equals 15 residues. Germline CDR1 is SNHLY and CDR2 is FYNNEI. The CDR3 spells CASSGGRSSSDEQFF. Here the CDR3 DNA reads TGTGCCAGCAGTGGCGGGAGGAGCAGTTCGGATGAGCAGTTCTTC.

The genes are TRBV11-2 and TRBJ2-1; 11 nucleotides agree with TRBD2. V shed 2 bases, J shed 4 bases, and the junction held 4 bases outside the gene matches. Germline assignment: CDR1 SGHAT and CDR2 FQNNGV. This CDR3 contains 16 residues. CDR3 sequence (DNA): TGTGCCAGCAGCTTACGAGGGACTAGCGGATACAATGAGCAGTTCTTC. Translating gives CASSLRGTSGYNEQFF.

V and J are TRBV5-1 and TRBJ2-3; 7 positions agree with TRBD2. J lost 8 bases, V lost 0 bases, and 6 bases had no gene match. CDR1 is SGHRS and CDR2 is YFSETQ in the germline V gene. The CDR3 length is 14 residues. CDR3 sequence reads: CASSLDGSGGTQYF. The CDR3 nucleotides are TGCGCCAGCAGCTTGGACGGCTCGGGGGGTACGCAGTATTTT.

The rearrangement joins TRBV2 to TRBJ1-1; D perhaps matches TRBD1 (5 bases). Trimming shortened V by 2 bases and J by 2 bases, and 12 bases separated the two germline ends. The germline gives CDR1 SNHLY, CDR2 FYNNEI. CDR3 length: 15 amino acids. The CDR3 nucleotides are TGTGCCAGCAGTGAAAGGGGTGTTGGAAACACTGAAGCTTTCTTT. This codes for CASSERGVGNTEAFF.

Written as DNA, the CDR3 is TGTGCCAGCAGCCCGGGACTAGCGGGAGTTGAGCAGTTCTTC. It translates to CASSPGLAGVEQFF. V is TRBV7-2 and J is TRBJ2-1, with 14 bases matching TRBD2. Germline V gene data show CDR1 as SGHTA and CDR2 as FQGNSA. The CDR3 is made up of 14 amino acids. V trimming: 5 bases; J trimming: 9 bases; junction bases outside the gene matches: 3.

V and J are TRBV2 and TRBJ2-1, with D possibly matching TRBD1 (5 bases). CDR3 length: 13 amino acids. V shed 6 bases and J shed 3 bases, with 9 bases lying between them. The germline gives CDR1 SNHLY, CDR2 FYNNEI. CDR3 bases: TGTGCCAGCAGGGCGGACAACTACAATGAGCAGTTCTTC. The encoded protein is CASRADNYNEQFF.

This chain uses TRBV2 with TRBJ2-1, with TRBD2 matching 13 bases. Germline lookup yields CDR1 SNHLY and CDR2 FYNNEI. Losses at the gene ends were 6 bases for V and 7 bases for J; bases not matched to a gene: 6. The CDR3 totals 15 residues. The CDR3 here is CASRGGLAGVNEQFF. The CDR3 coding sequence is TGTGCCAGCAGGGGAGGACTAGCGGGGGTTAATGAGCAGTTCTTC.

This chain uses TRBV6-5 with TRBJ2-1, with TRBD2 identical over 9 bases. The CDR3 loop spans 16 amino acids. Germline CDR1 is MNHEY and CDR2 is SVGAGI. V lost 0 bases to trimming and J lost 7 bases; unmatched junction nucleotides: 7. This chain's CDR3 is CASSYSTSGRRNEQFF. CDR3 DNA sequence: TGTGCCAGCAGTTACTCGACCAGCGGGAGGCGAAATGAGCAGTTCTTC.